This T cell receptor (beta chain) stems from a study of shared clonotypes between healthy human individuals. Sequenced by immunoSEQ multiplex PCR; TCRdb stores in-frame clones only, minus some. The sample lists about 640,000 clones; roughly 78% were seen once. Germline V gene lookup returns CDR1 MDHEN and CDR2 SYDVKM. Trimming removed 2 bases at V and 7 bases at J, with 12 bases between. The CDR3 spans 14 residues. This clone was seen more than once but under ten times. Investigators divided CD4+ cells into CD45RA+ naive and CD45RA-negative memory subsets. The sequence derives from a woman aged 25 to 39 in good health. Material for sequencing was memory CD4+ T cells sorted from blood. Indicated subset: CD45RA-negative fraction. The chain combines TRBV28 with TRBJ1-5; no firm D call. The CDR3 loop is CASSLIRDLQPQHF. The CDR3 region has the DNA TGTGCCAGCAGTTTAATTCGGGATCTACAGCCCCAGCATTTT.